A selection of T cell receptor beta chains follows, all from one sample in a study of cytomegalovirus exposure and HLA in healthy donors. Sequencing was performed with immunoSEQ multiplex PCR; in TCRdb, only in-frame clones are kept and a portion is missing. The table records about 160,000 clones, about three quarters of them present only once. The sequencing sample was made of PBMCs. The receptors derive from a female donor in good health and CMV-seronegative. Each CDR3 is given with its conserved first and last residue. Fields, in order: CDR3 length, J gene, V gene, D gene, clone size, CDR3 DNA, CDR3 protein. The D gene is left open where the match is weak. Rows may omit the clone size; those that give it use once, few, many or a size class.

17	TRBJ2-5	TRBV13	NA	NA	TGTGCCAGCAGCTTAGGTCTCTCGGCAGGGGGGCGGGAGACCCAGTACTTC	CASSLGLSAGGRETQYF
13	TRBJ1-1	TRBV27	NA	NA	TGTGCCAGCAGTTTATCCAGGGGACCTGAAGCTTTCTTT	CASSLSRGPEAFF
15	TRBJ2-3	TRBV6-5	NA	NA	TGTGCCAGCAGGGACAGAGGGGGACACACAGATACGCAGTATTTT	CASRDRGGHTDTQYF
15	TRBJ2-1	TRBV30	TRBD2	NA	TGTGCCTGGAGTGTAACTGGACTAGGGTACAATGAGCAGTTCTTC	CAWSVTGLGYNEQFF
15	TRBJ2-7	TRBV7-9	NA	NA	TGTTCCAGCAGCTTAGTATGGGCAGGGAAGAACGAGCAGTACTTC	CSSSLVWAGKNEQYF
15	TRBJ2-5	TRBV2	TRBD2	NA	TGTGCCAGCAGTGAACAGGGACTAGGGGAAGAGACCCAGTACTTC	CASSEQGLGEETQYF
13	TRBJ2-7	TRBV6-5	TRBD1	NA	TGTGCCAGCAGTTACGGGACAGGGTCCGAGCAGTACTTC	CASSYGTGSEQYF
16	TRBJ1-3	TRBV9	NA	NA	TGTGCCAGCAGTTCCGGCCTACAGGGAGCTGGAAACACCATATATTTT	CASSSGLQGAGNTIYF
18	TRBJ2-2	TRBV7-9	TRBD1	NA	TGTGCCAGCAGCTTACCGTCCTCTCGGGACAGAAACACCGGGGAGCTGTTTTTT	CASSLPSSRDRNTGELFF
15	TRBJ2-1	TRBV6-4	NA	NA	TGTGCCAGCAGTGACTCGGTAACTGGGAGGAATGAGCAGTTCTTC	CASSDSVTGRNEQFF
14	TRBJ2-3	TRBV7-9	NA	few	TGTGCCAGCAGCTTTTTGACTAGCACAGATACGCAGTATTTT	CASSFLTSTDTQYF
15	TRBJ1-1	TRBV7-2	TRBD1	NA	TGTGCCAGCAGCAGTACCGGGACAGGGAACACTGAAGCTTTCTTT	CASSSTGTGNTEAFF
15	TRBJ2-5	TRBV4-3	NA	NA	TGCGCCAGCAGCCAAGGTCAAGCCCGGGGAGAGACCCAGTACTTC	CASSQGQARGETQYF
15	TRBJ2-1	TRBV5-4	TRBD1	NA	TGTGCCAGCAGCTCCAGTGGACAGGGGGGCCATGAGCAGTTCTTC	CASSSSGQGGHEQFF
11	TRBJ2-7	TRBV2	NA	few	TGTGCCAGCAACGGGGGATACGAGCAGTACTTC	CASNGGYEQYF
17	TRBJ2-3	TRBV9	TRBD2	few	TGTGCCAGCAGCGTTCGTGATGGCGGGAGGGGGACAGATACGCAGTATTTT	CASSVRDGGRGTDTQYF
17	TRBJ2-1	TRBV7-9	NA	NA	TGTGCCAGCAGCCTTCCAGTCTCGCGCGGGATCTACAATGAGCAGTTCTTC	CASSLPVSRGIYNEQFF
14	TRBJ1-5	TRBV9	NA	NA	TGTGCCAGCAGCGTAACAGGAGAGAGTCAGCCCCAGCATTTT	CASSVTGESQPQHF
13	TRBJ1-1	TRBV7-3	NA	NA	TGTGCCAGCAGCTTTGCGGCGAACACTGAAGCTTTCTTT	CASSFAANTEAFF
16	TRBJ2-1	TRBV7-2	TRBD2	NA	TGTGCCAGCAGCTCGCAGATCTCTAGCGGGGGTAATGAGCAGTTCTTC	CASSSQISSGGNEQFF
15	TRBJ2-7	TRBV25-1	TRBD2	NA	TGTGCCAGCAGTGCACCGGGACTAGCGGGAGACGAGCAGTACTTC	CASSAPGLAGDEQYF
15	TRBJ1-5	TRBV4-1	NA	NA	TGCGCCAGCAGCCAGGTAGAGGTCCCTAATCAGCCCCAGCATTTT	CASSQVEVPNQPQHF
14	TRBJ1-1	TRBV5-1	TRBD1	once	TGCGCCAGCCAAACAGGGGATACGGGCACTGAAGCTTTCTTT	CASQTGDTGTEAFF
15	TRBJ2-6	TRBV7-3	NA	NA	TGTGCCAGCAGCTCGTTCCCCTCTGGGGCCAACGTCCTGACTTTC	CASSSFPSGANVLTF
15	TRBJ2-1	TRBV4-3	NA	once	TGCGCCAGCAGCCAAGAAGGTTCATCCGGGGATGAGCAGTTCTTC	CASSQEGSSGDEQFF
15	TRBJ2-7	TRBV15	TRBD1	NA	TGTGCCACCACCCCCGGGGACAGGGGGTACTACGAGCAGTACTTC	CATTPGDRGYYEQYF
15	TRBJ1-5	TRBV7-2	NA	NA	TGTGCCAGCAGCTTGGAAGGGGTTAGCAATCAGCCCCAGCATTTT	CASSLEGVSNQPQHF
14	TRBJ2-7	TRBV4-3	TRBD2	NA	TGCGCCAGCAGCCAAGGACTAGCGGACTACGAGCAGTACTTC	CASSQGLADYEQYF
12	TRBJ2-7	TRBV21-1	NA	NA	TGTGCCAGCAGTCAGGGGTGGAAGGAGCAGTACTTC	CASSQGWKEQYF
17	TRBJ1-4	TRBV25-1	NA	NA	TGTGCCAGCAGTGATGGTCGGGGAAGGGTAGCTGACGAAAAACTGTTTTTT	CASSDGRGRVADEKLFF
17	TRBJ2-5	TRBV7-6	TRBD2	NA	TGTGCCAGCAGCCCCACGGGGGGGACTAGCGGGAGAGAGACCCAGTACTTC	CASSPTGGTSGRETQYF
20	TRBJ2-1	TRBV4-1	TRBD2	NA	TGCGCCAGCAGCCAGAGGGGACTAGCGGTCATTTCCACGGTCGAGAATGAGCAGTTCTTC	CASSQRGLAVISTVENEQFF
15	TRBJ2-3	TRBV28	NA	NA	TGTGCCAGCACCCTTAGGGGGGGGGCCTCAGATACGCAGTATTTT	CASTLRGGASDTQYF
15	TRBJ1-2	TRBV10-1	NA	NA	TGCGCCGGTGGGGGGAGGGGGACGGGGAACTATGGCTACACCTTC	CAGGGRGTGNYGYTF
15	TRBJ2-3	TRBV4-3	TRBD1	NA	TGCGCCAGCAGCCAGACGGACAGGGCGGGAGATACGCAGTATTTT	CASSQTDRAGDTQYF
13	TRBJ1-1	TRBV7-2	NA	few	TGTGCCAGCAGCTTCCGACAGAACACTGAAGCTTTCTTT	CASSFRQNTEAFF
13	TRBJ1-1	TRBV10-3	NA	once	TGTGCCATCAGGACGGGTCTTAACACTGAAGCTTTCTTT	CAIRTGLNTEAFF
15	TRBJ2-2	TRBV11-2	TRBD2	NA	TGTGCCAGCACTGGGACTAGCGGGAGGACCGGGGAGCTGTTTTTT	CASTGTSGRTGELFF
14	TRBJ1-3	TRBV14	TRBD1	NA	TGTGCCAGCAGCATCTCGACAGGGGGAAACACCATATATTTT	CASSISTGGNTIYF
14	TRBJ2-7	TRBV6-1	TRBD1	few	TGTGCCAGCGAAGGGGGCTCTTCTGCGTACGAGCAGTACTTC	CASEGGSSAYEQYF
13	TRBJ2-3	TRBV7-9	NA	NA	TGTGCCAGCATCACCGGGACAACAGATACGCAGTATTTT	CASITGTTDTQYF
17	TRBJ2-1	TRBV4-2	TRBD2	NA	TGTGCCAGCAGCCGGATTAGCGGGGGAACGGGGGGCAATGAGCAGTTCTTC	CASSRISGGTGGNEQFF
15	TRBJ1-1	TRBV5-6	NA	NA	TGTGCCAGCAGCTTGGAGGGGGGGGTAGGGACTGAAGCTTTCTTT	CASSLEGGVGTEAFF
15	TRBJ2-1	TRBV9	TRBD2	NA	TGTGCCAGCAGCGTTGGGCTAGCGGGACCCAATGAGCAGTTCTTC	CASSVGLAGPNEQFF
16	TRBJ2-5	TRBV4-3	NA	NA	TGCGCCAGCAGCCAAGATGGGGCGAACAGAGCAGAGACCCAGTACTTC	CASSQDGANRAETQYF
16	TRBJ2-5	TRBV11-2	NA	once	TGTGCCAGCAGCTTAGGAGGGGGGAGGGGGGAAGAGACCCAGTACTTC	CASSLGGGRGEETQYF
16	TRBJ1-4	TRBV9	NA	NA	TGTGCCAGCAGCGCCCGGCCGGGGGGGCCCAATGAAAAACTGTTTTTT	CASSARPGGPNEKLFF
13	TRBJ1-2	TRBV6-5	TRBD1	NA	TGTGCCAGCAGTTACGGACAGGGGCAGGGCTACACCTTC	CASSYGQGQGYTF
16	TRBJ2-2	TRBV4-1	TRBD1	NA	TGCGCCAGCAGCCAGACAGGGGCGAAGGGGACCGGGGAGCTGTTTTTT	CASSQTGAKGTGELFF
15	TRBJ2-1	TRBV5-1	NA	NA	TGCGCCAGCAGCTTGGACACAGGCTCCTACAATGAGCAGTTCTTC	CASSLDTGSYNEQFF
17	TRBJ2-7	TRBV27	TRBD1	NA	TGTGCCAGCAGTCTCAACCCCGGGACAGGGGGGGCATACGAGCAGTACTTC	CASSLNPGTGGAYEQYF
13	TRBJ1-5	TRBV2	TRBD1	NA	TGTGCCAGCCCGAGACAGGGTCATCAGCCCCAGCATTTT	CASPRQGHQPQHF
16	TRBJ2-1	TRBV6-4	TRBD2	few	TGTGCCAGCAGTGACTCTGGCGGGGGCTCCTACAATGAGCAGTTCTTC	CASSDSGGGSYNEQFF
14	TRBJ2-3	TRBV5-1	NA	NA	TGCGCCAGCAGCTTCGGCGGGAGCACAGATACGCAGTATTTT	CASSFGGSTDTQYF
13	TRBJ1-4	TRBV4-1	NA	NA	TGCGCCAGCAGCCATCCCGGGGGGGAAAAACTGTTTTTT	CASSHPGGEKLFF
14	TRBJ2-5	TRBV28	TRBD2	NA	TGTGCCAGCAGCTTTGGGAGGGGCCAAAAGCAGCAGTACTTC	CASSFGRGQKQQYF
16	TRBJ2-5	TRBV4-3	TRBD1	NA	TGCGCCAGCAGCCCCAGGGGGCGAGAGCCCGGGGAGACCCAGTACTTC	CASSPRGREPGETQYF
15	TRBJ2-2	TRBV7-9	NA	NA	TGTGCCAGCAGAAAACAGGGGGGGGACACCGGGGAGCTGTTTTTT	CASRKQGGDTGELFF
15	TRBJ1-4	TRBV14	NA	NA	TGTGCCAGCAGCCCGAGGCAGGGTACCGGCGAAAAACTGTTTTTT	CASSPRQGTGEKLFF
17	TRBJ2-5	TRBV25-1	TRBD2	NA	TGTGCCAGCAGTGCAGCTAGCGGGGGCGCACACCAAGAGACCCAGTACTTC	CASSAASGGAHQETQYF